The T cell receptor (beta chain) described here comes from a study of vaccination and CD4 T cells after COVID-19. About the research overall: Convalescent cases consisted of six males and four females, of whom two were Hispanic. Overlapping spike pools from SARS-CoV-2 and HCoV-NL63, HCoV-OC43 and HCoV-229E served as culture stimuli. Researchers treated control cultures with a CEFX pool, an HIV-1 Nef pool, or no peptide.

As for this clonotype: What it binds is not known.

The treatment: roughly 11-day PBMC culture with coronavirus spike peptide pools or control peptides (ViraFEST assay). T cells were expanded with peptide pools, and expanded clonotypes were identified by TCR sequencing. Cultured CD4+ T-cell DNA underwent Oncomine TCR Beta short-read sequencing. In TCRdb, the PCR reads were re-called with MiXCR into one record per CDR3 protein. Of approximately 13,000 distinct CDR3 sequences in the sample, roughly 73% were seen once. Germline V lookup: CDR1 MDHEN, CDR2 SYDVKM. CDR3 length: 16 residues. V lost 5 bases to trimming and J lost 4 bases, with 18 bases between them.

V usage is TRBV28 and J usage is TRBJ1-5; TRBD1 is a possible D gene (5 bases). Sequencing was done on a sample of CD4+ T cells from blood, cultured in vitro. The sequence came from a human donor who had recovered from COVID-19. The CDR3 DNA follows: TGTGCCAGCAGTCTGCTGGATGGGACGGGAAATCAGCCCCAGCATTTT. It codes for CASSLLDGTGNQPQHF.